This TCR beta chain was sequenced during a study of CD4 T cells in relation to SARS-CoV-2 and coronaviruses. Study summary: No peptide or an HIV-1 Nef peptide pool served as negative control.

The V gene end was trimmed by 2 bases and the J gene end by 6 bases; junction bases not matched to a gene: 6. Germline loops: CDR1 SGHTA, CDR2 FQGNSA. The CDR3 loop spans 14 amino acids. This clone was counted between two and nine times. The antigen is unknown. TCRdb's copy holds only in-frame clones and misses some; the assay was immunoSEQ multiplex PCR. This table holds almost 20,000 clones, roughly four fifths found once. CD4+ T cells from unexposed donors were obtained before the COVID-19 pandemic (2011-2018). CD4+ T cells were isolated from the cells after about ten days of culture. This chain joins TRBV7-2 and TRBJ1-2; 7 bases match TRBD1. This receptor was identified in a human donor in good health. Sequences were obtained from CD4+ T cells from PBMCs, cultured in vitro. The chain's CDR3 is CASSLFQGGDGYTF. As DNA, the CDR3 is TGTGCCAGCAGCTTATTCCAGGGGGGGGATGGCTACACCTTC.